These 14 T cell receptor beta chains came from one sample sequenced in a study of response to subunit inactivated influenza vaccine. From the RT-PCR reads, TCRdb called clonotypes with MiXCR, one entry per CDR3 protein. Here the sample spans hundreds of thousands of distinct CDR3 sequences, 7.6% being singletons. This material consisted of PBMCs from blood, taken about 23 months after vaccination. These receptors all stem from a man between 50 and 69 years old who received an inactivated influenza vaccine.

This clonotype has only a few counts. The chain combines TRBV6-2 or TRBV6-3 with TRBJ2-3; 13 nucleotides line up with TRBD2. The trim removed 6 bases at V and 1 base at J, leaving 7 bases unmatched. This CDR3 has 17 residues. From germline, CDR1 is MNHEY and CDR2 SVGEGT. Written as DNA, the CDR3 is TGTGCCAGCAGAAGATGGACTAGCGGGGGCGGCACAGATACGCAGTATTTT. Protein product: CASRRWTSGGGTDTQYF.

This clonotype was seen only a few times. This chain connects TRBV7-8 to TRBJ2-7, with TRBD2 matching over 7 bases. The CDR3 loop spans 14 amino acids. V lost 0 bases, J lost 4 bases, and 3 bases stayed unmatched. Germline V lookup: CDR1 SGHVS, CDR2 FQNEAQ. CDR3 region: CASSLAGSGYEQYF. The DNA for the CDR3 is TGTGCCAGCAGCTTAGCTGGTAGCGGGTACGAGCAGTACTTC.

This clonotype was counted only a few times. V gene TRBV29-1 combines with J gene TRBJ1-3; D unresolved. This CDR3 has 13 residues. V was cut by 7 bases and J by 3 bases, with 13 bases left in between. CDR1 is SQVTM, CDR2 ANQGSEA, per germline. CDR3 coding DNA: TGCAGCGCCTACTACCGGGGTGGAAACACCATATATTTT. It yields the protein CSAYYRGGNTIYF.

The chain couples TRBV25-1 to TRBJ2-1, with D tentatively TRBD2 (5 bases). CDR3 length: 16 residues. Germline V lookup: CDR1 MGHDK, CDR2 SYGVNS. V shed 3 bases and J shed 8 bases, with 20 bases lying between them. This CDR3 reads CASSDRNAAARDEQFF. In nucleotides, the CDR3 is TGTGCCAGCAGTGACCGGAATGCAGCGGCACGCGATGAGCAGTTCTTC.

This clonotype was seen more than once but under ten times. The junction departs from germline at one end; a sequencing error may be responsible. This chain joins TRBV25-1 and TRBJ2-7, with a tentative D call TRBD1 (6 bases). The CDR3 contains 10 residues. Germline V gene data show CDR1 as MGHDK and CDR2 as SYGVNS. The CDR3, as DNA: TGCGCCAGCAGGGGCTACGAGCAGTACTTC. This gives the protein CASRGYEQYF.

This clonotype appeared a few times. The chain has TRBV24-1 and TRBJ2-2; tentative D call: TRBD2 (6 bases). V lost 3 bases to trimming and J lost 8 bases, with 15 bases between them. CDR1 is KGHDR and CDR2 is SFDVKD in the germline V gene. The CDR3 totals 15 residues. CDR3 nucleotide sequence: TGTGCCACCAGTGATCTGGACTACAAGGGGGGGGAGCTGTTTTTT. Protein product: CATSDLDYKGGELFF.

This clonotype came up many times. The chain carries TRBV12-3 or TRBV12-4 and TRBJ1-4; 8 bases fit TRBD1. CDR3 length: 16 residues. The junction had 11 bases not matched to a gene; V was cut back by 4 bases and J by 7 bases. The CDR3 is CASSSDRERPSEKLFF. CDR3 coding DNA: TGTGCCAGCAGTTCGGACAGGGAACGGCCGTCTGAAAAACTGTTTTTT.

This clonotype was seen at least ten times. The chain links TRBV20-1 to TRBJ2-1; a weak D match, TRBD2 (5 bases). Trimming stripped 6 bases from V and 7 bases from J, with 22 bases between. Germline CDR1 and CDR2: DFQATT and SNEGSKA (reference sequence). The CDR3 is 15 residues long. The CDR3 loop reads CSATGTQRRVNEQFF. For the CDR3, the DNA is TGCAGTGCAACGGGAACCCAGAGACGAGTAAATGAGCAGTTCTTC.

This clonotype was observed a few times. The chain has TRBV20-1 and TRBJ2-5, with 7 positions matching TRBD1. The CDR3 spans 13 residues. The J segment lost 8 bases and the V segment lost 2 bases, leaving 8 bases of the junction unmatched. Germline-derived CDR1 and CDR2 are DFQATT and SNEGSKA (reference sequence). The CDR3 nucleotides are TGCAGTGCTAGAACGGGGACAGACTTCACCCAGTACTTC. Protein: CSARTGTDFTQYF.

This clonotype was picked up a small number of times. The V and J genes are TRBV6-2 or TRBV6-3 and TRBJ2-1, with D perhaps matching TRBD1 (8 bases). The CDR3 runs 14 residues. The germline CDR1 and CDR2 sequences are MNHEY and SVGEGT. The ends were cut back, 7 bases at V and 3 bases at J, with 13 bases in the middle. CDR3 in DNA: TGTGCCAGCAAAACAGGGGGGGACTACAATGAGCAGTTCTTC. Translation: CASKTGGDYNEQFF.

The J gene is TRBJ2-2, the V gene TRBV5-5; 13 positions match TRBD2. The length of the CDR3 is 17 residues. V dropped 2 bases and J dropped 4; count of bases not matched to a gene: 5. Germline assignment: CDR1 SGHKS and CDR2 YYEKEE (reference sequence). The CDR3 protein is CASSLLAGGPATGELFF. In DNA form, the CDR3 reads TGTGCCAGCAGCTTACTAGCGGGAGGGCCTGCCACCGGGGAGCTGTTTTTT.

This clonotype has a handful of counts. J is TRBJ2-5 and V is TRBV5-1; D is unresolved. CDR3 length equals 14 residues. V was cut by 0 bases and J by 2 bases, with 8 bases left in between. Germline values: CDR1 SGHRS, CDR2 YFSETQ. CDR3 DNA: TGCGCCAGCAGCTTGGTTTATCTACAAGAGACCCAGTACTTC. It yields the protein CASSLVYLQETQYF.

This clonotype showed up many times. V and J are TRBV6-5 and TRBJ2-7, with D possibly being TRBD1 (5 bases). Germline assignment: CDR1 MNHEY and CDR2 SVGAGI. The CDR3 is 15 residues long. Trimming took 4 bases from V and 4 from J, leaving 17 bases between them. The CDR3 nucleotides are TGTGCCAGCAGTTTCATCGAAAGACAGACGTACGAGCAGTACTTC. It translates to CASSFIERQTYEQYF.

This clonotype has only a few counts. The genes are TRBV19 and TRBJ1-5, with 8 bases matching TRBD1. The CDR3 contains 14 residues. Trimming cost V 5 bases and J 8 bases; bases outside gene matches: 8. Germline-derived CDR1 and CDR2 are LNHDA and SQIVND (reference sequence). The CDR3 sequence is CASSLDRGWEPQHF. CDR3 in DNA: TGTGCCAGTAGTCTTGACAGGGGTTGGGAGCCCCAGCATTTT.